This TCR beta chain appears in the sequencing data of a study of T cell responses to AZD1222 COVID-19 vaccine. Study-wide findings and caveats: Spike-specific TCR repertoires showed rising breadth and depth after two AZD1222 doses. Repertoire sampling was restricted to post-peak T cell response timepoints. It should be noted that donors were predominantly white British and more often female, and clonal diversity was possibly underestimated.

Per germline, CDR1 SGHTA and CDR2 FQGTGA. CDR3 length: 15 amino acids. The ends lost 5 bases at V and 5 bases at J; junction bases unmatched: 9. Concerning this clone: The antigen is undetermined.

Only in-frame clones appear in the TCRdb table, and some are missing; sequencing was by immunoSEQ multiplex PCR. The sample includes under 130,000 clones, 70% to 90% of them seen just once. The specimen comprised peripheral blood, sampled on day 0 of AZD1222 vaccination. The V call is TRBV7-3, the J call TRBJ2-5; 9 bases are a match to TRBD2. The TCR was taken from an adult in good health. CDR3 region: CASSRVAGVRETQYF. The CDR3 DNA reads TGTGCCAGCAGCCGTGTAGCGGGAGTGCGGGAGACCCAGTACTTC.